Below are 9 T cell receptor beta chains sequenced from a single sample in a study of T cells in Graves' hyperthyroidism and ophthalmopathy. Regions amplified from RNA transcripts were the TCR beta CDR3 regions. The HTBI set primed first-round TCR CDR3 RT-PCR. From the multiplex PCR reads, TCRdb called clonotypes with MiXCR, one entry per CDR3 protein. Of 94,000 or so distinct CDR3 sequences in the sample, approximately 56% are singletons; the top ten hold roughly a quarter. The specimen was blood. These receptor sequences come from a woman in her thirties or forties with Graves' hyperthyroidism.

The chain combines TRBV25-1 with TRBJ1-6; D possibly corresponds to TRBD1 (5 bases). V was trimmed by 7 bases and J by 13 bases, leaving 20 bases between them. The CDR3 spans 14 residues. The germline gives CDR1 MGHDK, CDR2 SYGVNS. The CDR3 spells CASMEDTAIRPLHF. For the CDR3, the DNA is TGTGCCAGCATGGAGGACACGGCGATTCGGCCCCTCCACTTT.

This clonotype appeared a single time. The J gene is TRBJ2-3, the V gene TRBV7-9; TRBD1 matches at 9 bases. Germline V CDR1 and CDR2: SEHNR, FQNEAQ (reference sequence). The CDR3 totals 17 residues. With V trimmed by 5 bases and J by 4 bases, 13 bases remained unmatched. CDR3 region: CASSDVADRGLADTQYF. CDR3 DNA sequence: TGTGCCAGCAGCGACGTTGCGGACAGGGGATTAGCAGATACGCAGTATTTT.

This rearrangement joins TRBV7-9 to TRBJ1-5; 8 bases agree with TRBD1. This CDR3 contains 13 residues. After removal of 4 bases from V and 7 bases from J, the junction contained 3 bases not matched to a gene. CDR1 and CDR2 from the germline V gene are SEHNR and FQNEAQ (reference sequence). The CDR3 nucleotides read TGTGCCAGCAGCTACACAGGGGGGCAGCCCCAGCATTTT. Its protein product is CASSYTGGQPQHF.

In this sample, this clonotype turned up many times. The chain combines TRBV4-1 with TRBJ1-3, with D possibly TRBD1 on 5 matching bases. Trimming stripped 0 bases from V and 3 bases from J, with 9 bases between. CDR3 length: 15 amino acids. Germline CDR1 reads MGHRA; CDR2 reads YSYEKL. CDR3 sequence reads: CASSQDMGDGNTIYF. CDR3 DNA: TGCGCCAGCAGCCAAGATATGGGGGATGGAAACACCATATATTTT.

J is TRBJ1-2 and V is TRBV15, with D perhaps TRBD1 (6 bases). The CDR3 sequence is 15 residues long. The germline V gene encodes CDR1 LNHNV and CDR2 YYDKDF (reference sequence). V lost 2 bases, J lost 5 bases, and 15 bases lay in between. CDR3 residues: CATSRPGGTPYGYTF. CDR3 bases: TGTGCCACCAGCAGACCCGGGGGCACTCCTTATGGCTACACCTTC.

This chain joins TRBV2 and TRBJ1-1; the D gene is possibly TRBD1 (6 bases). CDR1 SNHLY and CDR2 FYNNEI come from the germline V gene. There are 13 residues in the CDR3. V was trimmed by 2 bases and J by 10 bases, leaving 14 bases between them. The CDR3 reads CASSEIAGAGAFF. CDR3 in DNA: TGTGCCAGCAGTGAAATTGCAGGGGCCGGAGCTTTCTTT.

The V and J genes are TRBV15 and TRBJ2-7; TRBD1 aligns across 8 bases. The length of the CDR3 is 15 residues. Germline V lookup: CDR1 LNHNV, CDR2 YYDKDF (reference sequence). V lost 3 bases and J lost 5; bases outside the gene matches: 9. CDR3: CATSRPDRAGDEQYF. Here the CDR3 DNA reads TGTGCCACCAGCAGGCCGGACAGGGCCGGAGACGAGCAGTACTTC.

This chain uses TRBV7-2 with TRBJ2-5; the match to TRBD2 covers 9 bases. Unmatched junction bases numbered 7, after V lost 1 base and J lost 7 bases. CDR3 size: 15 residues. Germline CDR1 SGHTA, CDR2 FQGNSA. The CDR3 here is CASSLVGLAGRTQYF. The DNA of the CDR3 is TGTGCCAGCAGCTTAGTAGGGCTAGCGGGAAGGACCCAGTACTTC.

This clonotype turned up a few times. The CDR3 carries no conserved terminal phenylalanine or tryptophan, so it likely arises from a read error. The limits of the CDR3 on the DNA are not certain, so only TCRdb's listed CDR3 is given. The chain carries TRBV2 and TRBJ1-4; the table's D gene call, TRBD1, was not cross checked with the DNA. The CDR3 length is 12 residues, termini included. CDR1 is SNHLY and CDR2 is FYNNEI in the germline V gene. CDR3 sequence: CASSDGQGLGGY.